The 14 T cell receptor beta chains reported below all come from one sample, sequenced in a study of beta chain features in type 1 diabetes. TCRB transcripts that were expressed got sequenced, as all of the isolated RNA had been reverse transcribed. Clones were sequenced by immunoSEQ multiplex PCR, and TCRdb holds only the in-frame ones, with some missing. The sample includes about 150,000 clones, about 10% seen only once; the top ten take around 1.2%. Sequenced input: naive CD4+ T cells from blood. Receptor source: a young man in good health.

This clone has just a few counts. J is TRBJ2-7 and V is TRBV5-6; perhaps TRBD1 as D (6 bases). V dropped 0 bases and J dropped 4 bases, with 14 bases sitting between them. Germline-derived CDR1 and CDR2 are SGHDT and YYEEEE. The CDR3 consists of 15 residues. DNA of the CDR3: TGTGCCAGCAGCTTGGAACAGGGAGAGGAATACGAGCAGTACTTC. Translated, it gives CASSLEQGEEYEQYF.

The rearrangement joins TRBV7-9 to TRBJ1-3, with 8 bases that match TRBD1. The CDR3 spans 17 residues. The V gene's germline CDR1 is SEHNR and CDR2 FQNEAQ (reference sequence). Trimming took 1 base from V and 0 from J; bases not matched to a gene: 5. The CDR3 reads CASSLGAGGDSGNTIYF. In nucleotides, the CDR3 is TGTGCCAGCAGCTTAGGGGCAGGGGGCGACTCTGGAAACACCATATATTTT.

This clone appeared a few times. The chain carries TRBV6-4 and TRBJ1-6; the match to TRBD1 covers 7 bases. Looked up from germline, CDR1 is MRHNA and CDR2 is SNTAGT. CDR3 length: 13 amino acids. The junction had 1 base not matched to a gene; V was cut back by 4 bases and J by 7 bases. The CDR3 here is CASSADRNSPLHF. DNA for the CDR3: TGTGCCAGCAGTGCGGACAGGAATTCACCCCTCCACTTT.

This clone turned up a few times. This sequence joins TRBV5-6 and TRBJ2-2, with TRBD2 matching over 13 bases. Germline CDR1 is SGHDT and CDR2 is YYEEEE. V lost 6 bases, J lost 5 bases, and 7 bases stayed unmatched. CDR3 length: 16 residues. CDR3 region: CASTTGLAGETGELFF. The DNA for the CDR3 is TGTGCCAGCACTACCGGACTAGCGGGGGAGACCGGGGAGCTGTTTTTT.

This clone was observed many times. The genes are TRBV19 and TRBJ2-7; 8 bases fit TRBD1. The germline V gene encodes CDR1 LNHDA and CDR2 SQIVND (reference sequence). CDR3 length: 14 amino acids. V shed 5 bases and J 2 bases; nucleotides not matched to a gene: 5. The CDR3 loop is CASSQTTGAYEQYF. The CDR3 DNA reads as TGTGCCAGTAGTCAGACGACAGGGGCCTACGAGCAGTACTTC.

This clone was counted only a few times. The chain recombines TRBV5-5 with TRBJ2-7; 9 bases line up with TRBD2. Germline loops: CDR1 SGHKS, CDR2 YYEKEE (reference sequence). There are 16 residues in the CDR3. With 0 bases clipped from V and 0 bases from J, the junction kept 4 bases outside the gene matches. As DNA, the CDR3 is TGTGCCAGCAGCTTGGGGGGACTAGCTAGCTCCTACGAGCAGTACTTC. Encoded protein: CASSLGGLASSYEQYF.

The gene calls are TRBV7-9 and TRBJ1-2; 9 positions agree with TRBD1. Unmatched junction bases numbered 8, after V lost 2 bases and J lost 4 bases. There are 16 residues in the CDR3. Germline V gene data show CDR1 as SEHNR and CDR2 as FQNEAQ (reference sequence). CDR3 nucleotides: TGTGCCAGCAGCTTAAGGCCGGACAGGGGAATCTATGGCTACACCTTC. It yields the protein CASSLRPDRGIYGYTF.

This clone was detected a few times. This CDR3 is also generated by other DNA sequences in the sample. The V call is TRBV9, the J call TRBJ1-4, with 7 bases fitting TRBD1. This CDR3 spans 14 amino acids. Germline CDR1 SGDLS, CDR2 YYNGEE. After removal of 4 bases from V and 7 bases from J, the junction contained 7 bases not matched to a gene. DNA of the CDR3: TGTGCCAGCAGCCCACGACAGGGAGGTGAAAAACTGTTTTTT. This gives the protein CASSPRQGGEKLFF.

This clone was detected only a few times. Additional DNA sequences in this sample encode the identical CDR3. As DNA, the CDR3 is TGTGCCAGCAGCTCACAGGGTGATCAGCCCCAGCATTTT. It specifies CASSSQGDQPQHF. The chain employs TRBV7-2 and TRBJ1-5; maybe TRBD1 (6 bases). The V gene lost 4 bases and the J gene lost 5 bases, with 9 bases spanning the gap. The CDR3 sequence is 13 residues long. CDR1 is SGHTA, CDR2 FQGNSA, per germline.

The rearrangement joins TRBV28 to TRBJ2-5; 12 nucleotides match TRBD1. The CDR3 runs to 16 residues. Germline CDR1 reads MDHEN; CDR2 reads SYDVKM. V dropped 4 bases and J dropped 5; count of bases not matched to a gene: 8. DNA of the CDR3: TGTGCCAGCAGTTCCGGGGGACAGGGGGCGCGGGAGACCCAGTACTTC. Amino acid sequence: CASSSGGQGARETQYF.

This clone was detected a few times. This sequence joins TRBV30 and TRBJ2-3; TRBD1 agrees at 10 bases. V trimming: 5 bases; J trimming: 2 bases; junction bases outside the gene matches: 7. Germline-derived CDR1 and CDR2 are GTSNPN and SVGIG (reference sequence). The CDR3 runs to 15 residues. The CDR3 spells CAWAGTGAPTDTQYF. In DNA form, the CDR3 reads TGTGCCTGGGCCGGGACAGGGGCTCCCACAGATACGCAGTATTTT.

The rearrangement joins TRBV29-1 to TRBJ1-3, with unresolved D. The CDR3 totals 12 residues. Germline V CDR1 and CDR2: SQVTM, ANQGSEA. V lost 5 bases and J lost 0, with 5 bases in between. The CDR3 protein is CSVRLSGNTIYF. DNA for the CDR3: TGCAGCGTTCGTCTCTCTGGAAACACCATATATTTT.

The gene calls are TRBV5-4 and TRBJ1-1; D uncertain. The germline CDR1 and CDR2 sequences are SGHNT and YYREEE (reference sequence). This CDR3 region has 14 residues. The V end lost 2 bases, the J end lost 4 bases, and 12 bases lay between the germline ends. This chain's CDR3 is CASSFGGTSTEAFF. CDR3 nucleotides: TGTGCCAGCAGCTTCGGCGGAACATCCACTGAAGCTTTCTTT.

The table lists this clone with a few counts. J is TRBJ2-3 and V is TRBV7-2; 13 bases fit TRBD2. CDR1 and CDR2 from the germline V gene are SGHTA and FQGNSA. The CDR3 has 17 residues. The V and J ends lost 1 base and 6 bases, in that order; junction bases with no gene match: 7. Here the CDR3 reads CASSLGTSGGARDTQYF. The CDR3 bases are TGTGCCAGCAGCTTAGGAACTAGCGGGGGGGCCAGGGATACGCAGTATTTT.